This record looks at one T cell receptor beta chain sequence and its context. Second-dose timings of about 4 or about 12 weeks were pooled. The sample is drawn from a study of T cell responses to AZD1222 COVID-19 vaccine. The CDR3 spans 14 residues. Per the germline V gene, CDR1 is MDHEN and CDR2 is SYDVKM. V was clipped by 3 bases and J by 6 bases, with 12 bases between them. Profiled with immunoSEQ multiplex PCR; TCRdb holds only in-frame clones, not every one. The repertoire has 90,000 or so clones, more than 70% of them found once; the top ten carry about 5.7%. The receptor was isolated from an adult who received the AZD1222 COVID-19 vaccine. This chain uses TRBV28 with TRBJ1-5; no definite D call. The sample here was peripheral blood, taken 28 days after the second AZD1222 dose. CDR3 loop: CASSFGWGTQPQHF. The CDR3 nucleotides read TGTGCCAGCAGTTTTGGCTGGGGAACTCAGCCCCAGCATTTT.